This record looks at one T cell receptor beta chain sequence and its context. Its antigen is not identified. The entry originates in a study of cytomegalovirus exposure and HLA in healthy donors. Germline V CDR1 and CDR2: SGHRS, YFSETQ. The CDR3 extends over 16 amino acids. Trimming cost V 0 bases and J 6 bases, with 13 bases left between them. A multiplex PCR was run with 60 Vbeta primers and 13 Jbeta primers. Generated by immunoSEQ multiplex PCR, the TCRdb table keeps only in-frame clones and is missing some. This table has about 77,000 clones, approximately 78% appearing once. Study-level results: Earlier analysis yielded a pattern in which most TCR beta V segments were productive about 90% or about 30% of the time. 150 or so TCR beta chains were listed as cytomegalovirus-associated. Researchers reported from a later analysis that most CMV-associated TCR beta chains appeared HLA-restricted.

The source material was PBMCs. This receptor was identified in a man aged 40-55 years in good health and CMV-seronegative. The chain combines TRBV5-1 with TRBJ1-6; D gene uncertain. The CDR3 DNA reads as TGCGCCAGCAGCTTGGTCCCGGGATCGGTTAATTCACCCCTCCACTTT. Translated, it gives CASSLVPGSVNSPLHF.